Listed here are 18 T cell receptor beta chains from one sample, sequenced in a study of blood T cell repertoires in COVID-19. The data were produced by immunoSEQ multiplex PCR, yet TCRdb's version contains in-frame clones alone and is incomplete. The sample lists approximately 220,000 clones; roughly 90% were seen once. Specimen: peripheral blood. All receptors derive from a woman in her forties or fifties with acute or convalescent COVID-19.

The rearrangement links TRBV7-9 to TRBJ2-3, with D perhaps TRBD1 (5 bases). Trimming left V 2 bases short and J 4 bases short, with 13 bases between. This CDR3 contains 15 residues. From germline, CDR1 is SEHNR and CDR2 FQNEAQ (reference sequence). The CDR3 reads CASSLIGAPPDTQYF. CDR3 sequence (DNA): TGTGCCAGCAGCTTAATAGGGGCTCCGCCAGATACGCAGTATTTT.

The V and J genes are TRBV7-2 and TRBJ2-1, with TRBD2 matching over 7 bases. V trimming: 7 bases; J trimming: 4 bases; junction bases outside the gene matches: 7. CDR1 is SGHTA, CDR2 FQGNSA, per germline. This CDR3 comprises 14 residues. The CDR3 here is CASILLAAYNEQFF. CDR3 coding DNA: TGTGCCAGCATTCTTCTAGCGGCTTACAATGAGCAGTTCTTC.

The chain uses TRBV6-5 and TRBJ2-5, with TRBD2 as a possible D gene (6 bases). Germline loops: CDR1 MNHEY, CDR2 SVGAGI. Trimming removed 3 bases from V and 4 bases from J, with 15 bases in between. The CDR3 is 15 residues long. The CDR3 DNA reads TGTGCCAGCAGTTATGGGGGGAGTGGGGGAGAGACCCAGTACTTC. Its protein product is CASSYGGSGGETQYF.

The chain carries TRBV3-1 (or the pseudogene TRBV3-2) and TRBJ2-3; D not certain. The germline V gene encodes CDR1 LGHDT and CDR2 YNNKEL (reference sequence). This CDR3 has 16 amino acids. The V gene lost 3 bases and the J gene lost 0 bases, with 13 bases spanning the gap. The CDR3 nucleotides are TGTGCCAGCAGCCAGCTCGCGGCCCATAGCACAGATACGCAGTATTTT. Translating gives CASSQLAAHSTDTQYF.

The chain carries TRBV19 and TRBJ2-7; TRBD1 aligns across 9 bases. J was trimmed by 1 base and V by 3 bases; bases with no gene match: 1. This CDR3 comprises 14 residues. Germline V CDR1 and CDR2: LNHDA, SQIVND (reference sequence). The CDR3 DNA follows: TGTGCCAGTAGTATGGGACAGGGTTCCTACGAGCAGTACTTC. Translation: CASSMGQGSYEQYF.

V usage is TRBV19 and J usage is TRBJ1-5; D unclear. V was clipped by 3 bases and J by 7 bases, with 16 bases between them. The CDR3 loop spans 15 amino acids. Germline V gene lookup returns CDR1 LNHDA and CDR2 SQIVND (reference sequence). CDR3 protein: CASSMPPLRGQPQHF. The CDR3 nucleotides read TGTGCCAGTAGTATGCCCCCTTTGCGCGGGCAGCCCCAGCATTTT.

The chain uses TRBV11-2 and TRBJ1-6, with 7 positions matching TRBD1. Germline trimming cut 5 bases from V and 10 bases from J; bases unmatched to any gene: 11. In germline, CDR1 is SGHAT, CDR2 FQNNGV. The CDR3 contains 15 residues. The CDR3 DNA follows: TGTGCCAGCAGCCCCTCCGGGACAGAAGGCTCACCCCTCCACTTT. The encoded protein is CASSPSGTEGSPLHF. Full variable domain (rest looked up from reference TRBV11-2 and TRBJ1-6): EAGVAQSPRYKIIEKRQSVAFWCNPISGHATLYWYQQILGQGPKLLIQFQNNGVVDDSQLPKDRFSAERLKGVDSTLKIQPAKLEDSAVYLCASSPSGTEGSPLHFGNGTRLTVT.

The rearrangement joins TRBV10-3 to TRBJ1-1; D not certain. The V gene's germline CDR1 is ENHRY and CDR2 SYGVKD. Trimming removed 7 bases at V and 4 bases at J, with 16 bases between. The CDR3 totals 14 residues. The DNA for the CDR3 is TGTGCCATCACCACCCAACGAGTCGGCACTGAAGCTTTCTTT. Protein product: CAITTQRVGTEAFF.

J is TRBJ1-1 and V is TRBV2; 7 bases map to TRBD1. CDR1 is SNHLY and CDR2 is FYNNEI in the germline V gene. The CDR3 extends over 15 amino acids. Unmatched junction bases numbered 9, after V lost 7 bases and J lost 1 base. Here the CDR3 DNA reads TGTGCCAGCAAACAAGACAGGGTCGGGAACACTGAAGCTTTCTTT. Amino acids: CASKQDRVGNTEAFF.

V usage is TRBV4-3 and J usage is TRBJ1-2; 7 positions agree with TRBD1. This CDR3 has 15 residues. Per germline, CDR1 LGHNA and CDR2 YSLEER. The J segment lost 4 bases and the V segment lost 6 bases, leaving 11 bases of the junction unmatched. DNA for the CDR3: TGCGCCAGCAGTCCGCAGGGGGGTGATGGCTATGGCTACACCTTC. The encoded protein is CASSPQGGDGYGYTF.

The CDR3 DNA follows: TGTGCCAGCAGCTTTGGGCTAGCGGGGGCGGGTAAGACCCAGTACTTC. It is translated as CASSFGLAGAGKTQYF. This chain uses TRBV5-4 with TRBJ2-5, with 10 bases identical to TRBD2. Germline CDR1 SGHNT, CDR2 YYREEE (reference sequence). V dropped 2 bases and J dropped 6; count of bases not matched to a gene: 10. The CDR3 extends over 16 amino acids.

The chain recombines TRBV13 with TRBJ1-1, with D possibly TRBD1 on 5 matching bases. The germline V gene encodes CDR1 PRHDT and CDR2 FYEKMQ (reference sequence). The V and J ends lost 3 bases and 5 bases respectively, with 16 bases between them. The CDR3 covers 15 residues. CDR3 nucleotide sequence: TGTGCCAGCAGCTTCTCCGGGACGGGGGGAACTGAAGCTTTCTTT. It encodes CASSFSGTGGTEAFF.

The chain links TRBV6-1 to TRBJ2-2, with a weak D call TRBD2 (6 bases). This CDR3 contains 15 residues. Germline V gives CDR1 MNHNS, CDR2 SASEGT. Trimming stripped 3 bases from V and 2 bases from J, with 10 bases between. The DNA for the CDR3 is TGTGCCAGCAGTGACCGGGGGATTAACACCGGGGAGCTGTTTTTT. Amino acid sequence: CASSDRGINTGELFF.

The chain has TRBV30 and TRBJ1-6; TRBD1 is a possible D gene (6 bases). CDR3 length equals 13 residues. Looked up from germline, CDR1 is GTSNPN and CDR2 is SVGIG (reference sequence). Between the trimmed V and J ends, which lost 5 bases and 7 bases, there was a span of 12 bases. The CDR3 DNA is TGTGCCTGGCACGGGACATTCAATTCACCCCTCCACTTT. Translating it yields CAWHGTFNSPLHF. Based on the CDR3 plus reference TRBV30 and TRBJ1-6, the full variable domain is SQTIHQWPATLVQPVGSPLSLECTVEGTSNPNLYWYRQAAGRGLQLLFYSVGIGQISSEVPQNLSASRPQDRQFILSSKKLLLSDSGFYLCAWHGTFNSPLHFGNGTRLTVT.

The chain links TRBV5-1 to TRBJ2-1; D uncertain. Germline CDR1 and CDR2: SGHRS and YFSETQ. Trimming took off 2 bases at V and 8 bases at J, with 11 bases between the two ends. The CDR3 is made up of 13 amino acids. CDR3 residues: CASSFPSVDEQFF. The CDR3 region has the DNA TGCGCCAGCAGCTTCCCGTCAGTGGATGAGCAGTTCTTC.

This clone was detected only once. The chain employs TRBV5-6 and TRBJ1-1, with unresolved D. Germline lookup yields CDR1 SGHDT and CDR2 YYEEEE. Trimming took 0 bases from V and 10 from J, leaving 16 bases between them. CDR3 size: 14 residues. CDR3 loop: CASSLVYDNFRAFF. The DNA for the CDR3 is TGTGCCAGCAGCTTGGTCTATGATAACTTCCGAGCTTTCTTT. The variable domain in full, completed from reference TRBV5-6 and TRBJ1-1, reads DAGVTQSPTHLIKTRGQQVTLRCSPKSGHDTVSWYQQALGQGPQFIFQYYEEEERQRGNFPDRFSGHQFPNYSSELNVNALLLGDSALYLCASSLVYDNFRAFFGQGTRLTVV.

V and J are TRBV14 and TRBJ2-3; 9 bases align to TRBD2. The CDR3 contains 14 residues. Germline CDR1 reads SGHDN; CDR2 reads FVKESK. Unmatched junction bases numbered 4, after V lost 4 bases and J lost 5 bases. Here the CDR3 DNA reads TGTGCCAGCAGCCGGCGGGGGGGCGGAGATACGCAGTATTTT. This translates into CASSRRGGGDTQYF.

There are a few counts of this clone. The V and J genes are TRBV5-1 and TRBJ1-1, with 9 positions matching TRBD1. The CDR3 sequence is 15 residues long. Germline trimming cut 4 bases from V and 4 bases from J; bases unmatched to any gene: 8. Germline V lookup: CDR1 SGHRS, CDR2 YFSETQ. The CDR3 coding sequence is TGCGCCAGCAGCCCACAGGGGGCAGAGGGCACTGAAGCTTTCTTT. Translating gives CASSPQGAEGTEAFF.